The T cell receptor (beta chain) under discussion was sequenced for a study of blood T cells in healthy people across ages. Whole-study context: Every two T cells gave about one barcoded beta molecule via template switching.

Through a sample-barcoded 5' primer and a J-beta primer mix, a second PCR was run for 7 to 11 cycles. TCRdb reanalysed the 5' RACE reads using MiXCR and keeps one entry per CDR3 protein. Among 850,000 to 1,000,000 distinct CDR3 sequences listed, approximately 50% were seen once. The source of this sequence is an older woman in good health. The sequencing input was blood.

DNA for the CDR3: TGTGCCAGCAGCTCACTAGCGGGAGGGCGGGATACCCGGTATTTT. This codes for CASSSLAGGRDTRYF. V and J are TRBV7-3 and TRBJ2-3, with 13 positions matching TRBD2. Germline values: CDR1 SGHTA, CDR2 FQGTGA. This CDR3 is 15 amino acids long. V shed 4 bases, J shed 14 bases, and the junction held 12 bases outside the gene matches. Full variable domain (outside the CDR3, taken from reference TRBV7-3 and TRBJ2-3): GAGVSQTPSNKVTEKGKYVELRCDPISGHTALYWYRQSLGQGPEFLIYFQGTGAADDSGLPNDRFFAVRPEGSVSTLKIQRTERGDSAVYLCASSSLAGGRDTRYFGPGTRLTVL.